Below, 19 T cell receptor beta chains from the same sample are listed, as sequenced in a study of molecular identifiers for immune sequencing clone quantification. TCRdb reprocessed the PCR reads with MiXCR, giving one entry per CDR3 protein. The sample holds about 510,000 distinct CDR3 sequences; roughly 23% are singletons and the top ten take around 0.84%. Material: naive CD8+ T cells from blood, with Jurkat cell RNA spiked in. The subset is: FACS-sorted CD8+CD4-CCR7+CD45RA+ naive T cells. These receptor sequences come from a human donor in good health. Some libraries in this study had Jurkat cell RNA spiked in.

The V and J genes are TRBV2 and TRBJ2-7; 8 bases line up with TRBD1. V gave up 2 bases and J gave up 5 bases; unmatched junction bases: 5. Germline V gives CDR1 SNHLY, CDR2 FYNNEI. The CDR3 sequence is 14 residues long. The CDR3 is CASSELGTGDEQYF. CDR3 bases: TGTGCCAGCAGTGAACTTGGGACAGGTGACGAGCAGTACTTC.

This clonotype showed up just a few times. The chain has TRBV2 and TRBJ1-4; a possible D gene is TRBD1 (5 bases). Trimming left V 3 bases short and J 0 bases short, with 11 bases between. This CDR3 has 16 residues. Germline V gene lookup returns CDR1 SNHLY and CDR2 FYNNEI. The CDR3 sequence is CASSEWQGATNEKLFF. CDR3 nucleotides: TGTGCCAGCAGTGAGTGGCAGGGCGCAACTAATGAAAAACTGTTTTTT. Using reference TRBV2 and TRBJ1-4 for the parts outside the CDR3, the full variable domain is EPEVTQTPSHQVTQMGQEVILRCVPISNHLYFYWYRQILGQKVEFLVSFYNNEISEKSEIFDDQFSVERPDGSNFTLKIRSTKLEDSAMYFCASSEWQGATNEKLFFGSGTQLSVL.

This clonotype occurred many times. The genes are TRBV30 and TRBJ2-7; unclear D gene. The CDR3 is 13 residues long. The V and J ends lost 4 bases and 4 bases respectively, with 14 bases between them. Germline lookup yields CDR1 GTSNPN and CDR2 SVGIG (reference sequence). The CDR3 nucleotides are TGTGCCTGGACAAGTGGGGATAGGTACGAGCAGTACTTC. It codes for CAWTSGDRYEQYF.

Notes on this clonotype: Being one base from a much bigger clone, this may be a read error. The chain couples TRBV4-3 to TRBJ2-5, with D hard to call. The CDR3 consists of 14 residues. Germline V lookup: CDR1 LGHNA, CDR2 YSLEER. DNA of the CDR3: TGCGCCAGCAGCCAAGGGGCCAGTCAAGAGGCCCAGTACTTC. Its translation is CASSQGASQEAQYF.

To note about this clonotype: A much more abundant neighbour one base away suggests this may be a read error. The chain joins TRBV12-3 or TRBV12-4 to TRBJ2-3; 8 positions match TRBD1. V trimming: 5 bases; J trimming: 4 bases; junction bases outside the gene matches: 5. The CDR3 runs 14 residues. The CDR3 coding sequence is TGTGCCAGCAGTCCCCGGACAGGGCCAGATACGCAGTATTTT. Protein sequence: CASSPRTGPDTQYF.

As to this clonotype: A read error may explain this, as a much larger clone is one base away. Likely a read error: the CDR3 ends without its conserved phenylalanine or tryptophan. The chain combines TRBV6-1 with TRBJ1-5; 9 nucleotides align to TRBD1. V shed 7 bases, J shed 4 bases, and the junction held 2 bases outside the gene matches. The V gene's germline CDR1 is MNHNS and CDR2 SASEGT. The CDR3 sequence is 13 residues long. DNA of the CDR3: TGTGCCAGCAACGGACAGGGGAATCAGCCCCAGCATCTT. Translating it yields CASNGQGNQPQHL.

Comments on this clonotype: A much larger clone lies one base from this, so it may be a read error. It is likely a read error, because the conserved phenylalanine at the end of the CDR3 is missing. The chain carries TRBV4-2 and TRBJ2-4; the D gene is possibly TRBD2 (6 bases). Trimming cost V 0 bases and J 9 bases, with 12 bases left between them. Germline V gene data show CDR1 as LGHNA and CDR2 as YNFKEQ. The CDR3 extends over 14 amino acids. In DNA, the CDR3 is TGTGCCAGCAGCCAAGAGGGCCAGGGAGGCATTCAGTACCTC. It specifies CASSQEGQGGIQYL.

The sample holds many counts of this clonotype. This chain connects TRBV12-3 or TRBV12-4 to TRBJ2-2; D is unclear. The CDR3 has 16 amino acids. Trimming left V 4 bases short and J 1 base short, with 13 bases between. The CDR3 DNA follows: TGTGCCAGCAGTTCGGTTGGCAGCTGGAACACCGGGGAGCTGTTTTTT. It specifies CASSSVGSWNTGELFF.

V and J are TRBV20-1 and TRBJ2-7, with D maybe TRBD1 (6 bases). The CDR3 contains 14 residues. Trimming shortened V by 1 base and J by 0 bases, and 10 bases separated the two germline ends. Germline V CDR1 and CDR2: DFQATT, SNEGSKA (reference sequence). CDR3 region: CSARGTATSYEQYF. The CDR3 DNA reads TGCAGTGCTAGAGGGACAGCTACCTCCTACGAGCAGTACTTC.

The sample holds many counts of this clonotype. V usage is TRBV11-2 and J usage is TRBJ1-1; D remains ambiguous. Trimming pared 2 bases from V and 6 bases from J, leaving 4 bases between. The germline gives CDR1 SGHAT, CDR2 FQNNGV. The CDR3 loop spans 11 amino acids. CDR3 bases: TGTGCCAGCAGCTTACTTGCTGAAGCTTTCTTT. It is translated as CASSLLAEAFF. Using reference TRBV11-2 and TRBJ1-1 for the parts outside the CDR3, the full variable domain is EAGVAQSPRYKIIEKRQSVAFWCNPISGHATLYWYQQILGQGPKLLIQFQNNGVVDDSQLPKDRFSAERLKGVDSTLKIQPAKLEDSAVYLCASSLLAEAFFGQGTRLTVV.

The chain employs TRBV6-2 or TRBV6-3 and TRBJ2-1, with 10 positions matching TRBD2. Germline trimming cut 6 bases from V and 6 bases from J; bases unmatched to any gene: 8. The CDR3 is 15 residues long. The germline CDR1 and CDR2 sequences are MNHEY and SVGEGT. The CDR3: CASRHRLAGVNEQFF. CDR3 coding DNA: TGTGCCAGCAGACATCGGCTAGCGGGAGTCAATGAGCAGTTCTTC.

This clonotype was detected ten times or more. CDR3 sequence (DNA): TGTGCCAGCAGTTACTCACGGGGATCGAACACTGAAGCTTTCTTT. This codes for CASSYSRGSNTEAFF. The rearrangement uses TRBV6-2 or TRBV6-3 and TRBJ1-1; the D is unclear. The germline CDR1 and CDR2 sequences are MNHEY and SVGEGT. This CDR3 comprises 15 residues. Trimming took off 0 bases at V and 1 base at J, with 9 bases between the two ends.

On this clonotype itself: A read error may explain this, as a much larger clone is one base away. V gene TRBV28 combines with J gene TRBJ2-3, with a weak D call TRBD2 (5 bases). The germline V gene has CDR1 MDHEN and CDR2 SYDVKM. CDR3 length: 14 residues. Here the CDR3 reads CANSFSASTDTQYF. In DNA, the CDR3 is TGTGCCAACAGTTTTAGCGCTAGCACAGATACGCAGTATTTT.

This clonotype was detected a few times. The genes are TRBV6-1 and TRBJ1-1; a weak D match, TRBD1 (5 bases). Germline CDR1 MNHNS, CDR2 SASEGT. There are 15 residues in the CDR3. V lost 5 bases and J 6 bases, leaving 19 bases between the germline ends. CDR3 protein: CASSLTARGSAEAFF. CDR3 nucleotides: TGTGCCAGCAGTTTAACCGCTAGGGGCAGCGCTGAAGCTTTCTTT.

This clonotype was recorded many times. V is TRBV6-6 and J is TRBJ1-4; 8 bases align to TRBD1. Germline CDR1 and CDR2: MNHNY and SVGAGI (reference sequence). The CDR3 extends over 16 amino acids. Trimming cost V 6 bases and J 5 bases; bases outside gene matches: 11. The CDR3 DNA follows: TGTGCCAGCAGCCCTTCCCGGGACAGGCGAAATGAAAAACTGTTTTTT. This translates into CASSPSRDRRNEKLFF.

The genes are TRBV7-9 and TRBJ2-2; TRBD2 matches 7 bases. With V trimmed by 5 bases and J by 4 bases, 7 bases remained unmatched. Germline values: CDR1 SEHNR, CDR2 FQNEAQ (reference sequence). CDR3 length equals 15 residues. The CDR3 here is CASSPWGGSTGELFF. Here the CDR3 DNA reads TGTGCCAGCAGCCCCTGGGGGGGTTCCACCGGGGAGCTGTTTTTT.

At least ten counts were recorded for this clonotype. The chain recombines TRBV21-1 with TRBJ1-1; TRBD1 was called by the table and not checked on the DNA. TRBV21-1 is flagged as a pseudogene. CDR3 length: 16 amino acids. CDR3 nucleotide sequence: TGTGCCAGCAGCAAAGCACCGGGACACCTGAACACTGAAGCTTTCTTT. Its translation: CASSKAPGHLNTEAFF.

The genes are TRBV28 and TRBJ2-1; D not certain. CDR3 size: 18 residues. Germline V lookup: CDR1 MDHEN, CDR2 SYDVKM. The V and J ends lost 1 base and 1 base respectively, with 17 bases between them. The CDR3 coding sequence is TGTGCCAGCAGTTTATCTGAGGTGAAGGCCCTTTCCTACAATGAGCAGTTCTTC. This translates into CASSLSEVKALSYNEQFF. Full variable domain (outside the CDR3, taken from reference TRBV28 and TRBJ2-1): DVKVTQSSRYLVKRTGEKVFLECVQDMDHENMFWYRQDPGLGLRLIYFSYDVKMKEKGDIPEGYSVSREKKERFSLILESASTNQTSMYLCASSLSEVKALSYNEQFFGPGTRLTVL.

This clonotype has at least ten counts. Here the CDR3 reads CASSPDRGSNQPQHF. The CDR3 coding sequence is TGTGCCAGCAGCCCCGACAGGGGGTCGAATCAGCCCCAGCATTTT. The J gene is TRBJ1-5, the V gene TRBV7-9; 9 bases are shared with TRBD1. The V and J ends lost 5 bases and 4 bases, in that order; junction bases with no gene match: 6. This CDR3 spans 15 amino acids. CDR1 and CDR2 (germline): SEHNR, FQNEAQ (reference sequence).